A selection of T cell receptor beta chains follows, all from one sample in a study of blood T cell repertoires in COVID-19. The protocol was immunoSEQ multiplex PCR, while the TCRdb copy is restricted to in-frame clones and leaves out a portion. Of under 300,000 clones listed, approximately 86% are singletons. Sequenced: peripheral blood. The receptors stem from a woman in her sixties or seventies with COVID-19, enrolled during active disease. The CDR3 runs from the conserved cysteine through the conserved F or W. The D gene is left open where the match is weak. Expanded clones get a size class; other rows say once, few or many, or leave the size out.

J	V	D	size	DNA	CDR3
TRBJ1-6	TRBV5-6	TRBD1	.	TGTGCCAGCAGCACCGGGACAGCTTCACCCCTCCACTTT	CASSTGTASPLHF
TRBJ1-1	TRBV5-4	.	.	TGTGCCAGCAGCTCCCCCAAACATGAAGCTTTCTTT	CASSSPKHEAFF
TRBJ2-5	TRBV5-8	.	once	TGTGCCAGCAGCAGGGGACATGGAGAGACCCAGTACTTC	CASSRGHGETQYF
TRBJ2-3	TRBV7-2	TRBD2	few	TGTGCCAGCAGCTTCCCACGCGGGGGGCTGTCACGCACAGATACGCAGTATTTT	CASSFPRGGLSRTDTQYF
TRBJ1-2	TRBV19	.	once	TGTGCCAGATATCACCGGACAGTTCAACGAGGCTACACCTTC	CARYHRTVQRGYTF
TRBJ2-7	TRBV30	.	.	TGTGCCTGGAGTCGGCAGGGTAACGACGAGCAGTACTTC	CAWSRQGNDEQYF
TRBJ2-7	TRBV10-2	TRBD2	.	TGCGCCAGCATCGGGACTACCGGGGGCGAGCAGTACTTC	CASIGTTGGEQYF
TRBJ2-7	TRBV10-3	.	.	TGTGCCATCAGTGAGTCGTACGGGCGGGGGCTACTCTACGAGCAGTACTTC	CAISESYGRGLLYEQYF
TRBJ2-3	TRBV4-3	TRBD2	.	TGCGCCAGCAGCCAAGACCGTAGCGGGGGGCCCACAGATACGCAGTATTTT	CASSQDRSGGPTDTQYF
TRBJ2-7	TRBV11-2	TRBD1	.	TGTGCCAGCAGCCCTGGACAGGGGGCGCGGAACGAGCAGTACTTC	CASSPGQGARNEQYF
TRBJ2-7	TRBV6-6	TRBD1	.	TGTGCCAGCAGCCCAGGACAGGGCTTTGCCTACGAGCAGTACTTC	CASSPGQGFAYEQYF
TRBJ2-1	TRBV6-5	TRBD2	.	TGTGCCAGCAGCCGGCTAGCGGGGGGGTGGGATGAGCAGTTCTTC	CASSRLAGGWDEQFF
TRBJ1-5	TRBV2	.	.	TGTGCCAGCAGTTTCGGGACGGACTATTATAATCAGCCCCAGCATTTT	CASSFGTDYYNQPQHF
TRBJ1-5	TRBV6-2/TRBV6-3	TRBD1	.	TGTGCCAGCAGTGACCTAGACCGGACAGGCCTCTTGGACAATCAGCCCCAGCATTTT	CASSDLDRTGLLDNQPQHF
TRBJ2-4	TRBV19	.	.	TGTGCCAGTGGTTCCCGGTCCTCCATCGGAGGAGCCAAAAACATTCAGTACTTC	CASGSRSSIGGAKNIQYF
TRBJ2-5	TRBV10-3	TRBD2	.	TGTGCCACCCAACCGGGACTAGCGGGGGGGCAGGAGACCCAGTACTTC	CATQPGLAGGQETQYF
TRBJ1-4	TRBV7-9	.	.	TGTGCCAGCAGCTTAGGATCGACAGGAGGCCTGGGGAGTGAAAAACTGTTTTTT	CASSLGSTGGLGSEKLFF
TRBJ2-7	TRBV27	.	.	TGTGCCACCACTGTGGGCCCCTTCTACGAGCAGTACTTC	CATTVGPFYEQYF
TRBJ2-3	TRBV7-2	TRBD2	.	TGTGCCAGCAGCTTATCCTCTTTAAGCGCGGGGGCGCAGTATTTT	CASSLSSLSAGAQYF
TRBJ1-1	TRBV29-1	.	once	TGCAGCGTTGAAGAAGGAGTGAACACTGAAGCTTTCTTT	CSVEEGVNTEAFF
TRBJ1-5	TRBV18	TRBD1	once	TGTGCCAGCTCACCGGGACAGGGGAGGTCCCAGCCCCAGCATTTT	CASSPGQGRSQPQHF
TRBJ2-1	TRBV5-1	TRBD2	.	TGCGCCAGCAGCTTTTGGACTAGCGGGGGGGTCAATGAGCAGTTCTTC	CASSFWTSGGVNEQFF
TRBJ1-1	TRBV15	TRBD1	.	TGTGCCACCAGCAGAGATAGAACAGGGGGCACTGAAGCTTTCTTT	CATSRDRTGGTEAFF
TRBJ2-5	TRBV9	.	once	TGTGCCAGCAGCGTAATAGGTAGCAAGGAGACCCAGTACTTC	CASSVIGSKETQYF
TRBJ1-1	TRBV5-1	.	few	TGCGCCAGCGCAGGGACTTCGAACACTGAAGCTTTCTTT	CASAGTSNTEAFF
TRBJ2-1	TRBV27	TRBD2	.	TGTGCCAGCAGTGACACTAGCGGGGACTACAATGAGCAGTTCTTC	CASSDTSGDYNEQFF
TRBJ2-7	TRBV6-5	TRBD2	.	TGTGCCAGCAGTTACCGGGGGGGCTACTCCTACGAGCAGTACTTC	CASSYRGGYSYEQYF
TRBJ2-5	TRBV7-2	.	.	TGTGCCAGCAGCTCACTTAGCGGTATTAGGACCCAGTACTTC	CASSSLSGIRTQYF
TRBJ2-1	TRBV2	.	.	TGTGCCAAAGAAGGAGGGATTTTCTCCTACAATGAGCAGTTCTTC	CAKEGGIFSYNEQFF
TRBJ1-5	TRBV18	TRBD1	.	TGTGCCAGCTCACCTGGGGGACAGCCCAATCAGCCCCAGCATTTT	CASSPGGQPNQPQHF
TRBJ2-3	TRBV7-9	.	.	TGTGCCAGCAGCTCGGGACTCGCTAGCACAGATACGCAGTATTTT	CASSSGLASTDTQYF
TRBJ1-1	TRBV27	.	.	TGTGCCAGCAGTCTCGGGACACCGAACACTGAAGCTTTCTTT	CASSLGTPNTEAFF
TRBJ2-1	TRBV19	.	.	TGTGCCAGTAGTCGAACCGGGATCTCCTACAATGAGCAGTTCTTC	CASSRTGISYNEQFF
TRBJ1-2	TRBV5-1	.	.	TGCGCCAGCAGCTTGGGCGGGGAGGGCTATGGCTACACCTTC	CASSLGGEGYGYTF
TRBJ2-2	TRBV7-2	TRBD1	hyperexpanded	TGTGCCAGCAGCTACCGGGACAGGGACCCCGGGGAGCTGTTTTTT	CASSYRDRDPGELFF
TRBJ2-5	TRBV10-3	.	.	TGTGCCATCAGTGCAGGCAGCCAAGAGACCCAGTACTTC	CAISAGSQETQYF
TRBJ2-7	TRBV7-7	TRBD2	.	TGTGCCAGCAGCTCGCTAGCTGGAGGGGGACTAGCGAAAAAACCCTACGAGCAGTACTTC	CASSSLAGGGLAKKPYEQYF
TRBJ2-1	TRBV7-9	.	.	TGTGCCAGCAGCTTGCCCGGCCGGGTCTCCTACAATGAGCAGTTCTTC	CASSLPGRVSYNEQFF